One and the same sample provided the 30 T cell receptor beta chains below, sequenced in a study of cytomegalovirus exposure and HLA in healthy donors. It was with 60 Vbeta and 13 Jbeta primers that the PCR ran. Clones were sequenced by immunoSEQ multiplex PCR, and TCRdb holds only the in-frame ones, with some missing. The sample comprises about 170,000 clones, 70% to 90% of which are singletons, and roughly 2.2% rests with the top ten. The sample comprised PBMCs. The source is a man aged 18 to 29 in good health and CMV-seropositive.

CDR3 sequence: CASSVALVSYNEQFF. DNA for the CDR3: TGTGCCAGCAGTGTTGCCTTAGTCTCCTACAATGAGCAGTTCTTC. V is TRBV6-5 and J is TRBJ2-1; D ambiguous. From germline, CDR1 is MNHEY and CDR2 SVGAGI. The germline V and J ends were trimmed by 5 bases and 0 bases, with 11 bases remaining between them. The CDR3 has 15 amino acids.

V and J are TRBV7-9 and TRBJ2-5; no clear D. The J call could be wrong; TRBJ2-7 is a better fit for the DNA end. Germline V gene sequence: CDR1 SEHNR, CDR2 FQNEAQ (reference sequence). The CDR3 covers 13 residues. The CDR3 DNA reads as TGTGCCAGCAGCTTAAAGAGCTCCTACGAGCAGTACTTC. As protein: CASSLKSSYEQYF.

This clone was found a few times. V is TRBV7-3 and J is TRBJ2-5, with D unclear. The end of the DNA fits TRBJ2-7 better, so the J call may be wrong. CDR1 SGHTA and CDR2 FQGTGA come from the germline V gene. The CDR3 covers 14 residues. In DNA form, the CDR3 reads TGTGCCAGCAGCTCAGCGTCGGGTGTAGACGAGCAGTACTTC. Its translation: CASSSASGVDEQYF.

As regards this clone: One junction end disagrees with the germline gene, perhaps due to a read error. The CDR3 reads CASSVRGPF. DNA of the CDR3: TGTGCCAGCAGCGTCAGGGGTCCCTTC. The gene calls are TRBV9 and TRBJ1-2; a weak D match, TRBD1 (6 bases). The germline V gene has CDR1 SGDLS and CDR2 YYNGEE. This CDR3 is 9 amino acids long.

The sample holds one count of this clone. CDR3 protein: CASSSYLQGRTDTQYF. In nucleotides, the CDR3 is TGTGCCAGCAGTTCCTATCTGCAGGGGCGAACAGATACGCAGTATTTT. The gene calls are TRBV27 and TRBJ2-3; perhaps TRBD1 as D (6 bases). The CDR3 contains 16 residues. The ends were cut back, 4 bases at V and 3 bases at J, with 17 bases in the middle. Germline CDR1 and CDR2: MNHEY and SMNVEV (reference sequence).

The chain carries TRBV9 and TRBJ2-3, with a weak D call TRBD1 (5 bases). The CDR3 contains 15 residues. Trimming pared 0 bases from V and 2 bases from J, leaving 10 bases between. The germline gives CDR1 SGDLS, CDR2 YYNGEE. CDR3 loop: CASSVDQGSTDTQYF. CDR3 coding DNA: TGTGCCAGCAGCGTAGATCAGGGATCCACAGATACGCAGTATTTT.

The sample holds one count of this clone. The chain recombines TRBV7-6 with TRBJ2-1; TRBD2 agrees at 10 bases. Germline CDR1 and CDR2: SGHVS and FNYEAQ. The V segment lost 5 bases and the J segment 4 bases; nucleotides outside the gene matches: 8. This CDR3 spans 16 amino acids. For the CDR3, the DNA is TGTGCCAGCAGCCGAGAACTAGCGGGGACGTACAATGAGCAGTTCTTC. It codes for CASSRELAGTYNEQFF.

The chain combines TRBV30 with TRBJ2-2, with TRBD2 matching 13 bases. The CDR3 runs 17 residues. Germline-derived CDR1 and CDR2 are GTSNPN and SVGIG (reference sequence). The V and J ends lost 1 base and 2 bases, in that order; junction bases with no gene match: 4. CDR3 sequence reads: CAWSEEGLAGNTGELFF. The CDR3 nucleotides read TGTGCCTGGAGTGAAGAGGGACTAGCGGGAAACACCGGGGAGCTGTTTTTT.

This clone was recorded a few times. The chain uses TRBV6-5 and TRBJ1-6; the D gene is possibly TRBD1 (6 bases). This CDR3 is built from 14 residues. Trimming shortened V by 8 bases and J by 9 bases, and 17 bases separated the two germline ends. CDR1 MNHEY and CDR2 SVGAGI come from the germline V gene. CDR3 DNA sequence: TGTGCCAGCGGGCCTCGACAGGATGGTTCACCCCTCCACTTT. Its protein product is CASGPRQDGSPLHF.

The J gene is TRBJ2-7, the V gene TRBV29-1, with D unresolved. The CDR3 has 10 residues. Deletions cut 7 bases from V and 10 bases from J, with 14 bases between. Germline loops: CDR1 SQVTM, CDR2 ANQGSEA. In nucleotides, the CDR3 is TGCAGCGCTAAACGGTGCCCACAGTACTTC. Its protein is CSAKRCPQYF.

The chain uses TRBV7-9 and TRBJ2-7; TRBD1 might be the D (6 bases). The CDR3 runs to 14 residues. CDR1 is SEHNR and CDR2 is FQNEAQ in the germline V gene (reference sequence). Trimming took off 5 bases at V and 2 bases at J, with 13 bases between the two ends. CDR3 DNA: TGTGCCAGCAGCACGACAGGTATTACCTACGAGCAGTACTTC. This codes for CASSTTGITYEQYF.

The chain recombines TRBV13 with TRBJ2-1, with D hard to call. The CDR3 is made up of 13 amino acids. Germline V gene lookup returns CDR1 PRHDT and CDR2 FYEKMQ (reference sequence). Trimming removed 5 bases at V and 2 bases at J, with 7 bases between. In nucleotides, the CDR3 is TGTGCCAGCAGCACGACTGCCTACAATGAGCAGTTCTTC. Translating gives CASSTTAYNEQFF.

The chain recombines TRBV4-2 with TRBJ2-7, with D perhaps matching TRBD2 (5 bases). Germline V CDR1 and CDR2: LGHNA, YNFKEQ. CDR3 length: 13 amino acids. V was clipped by 0 bases and J by 6 bases, with 9 bases between them. The CDR3 nucleotides are TGTGCCAGCAGCCAAGAGGACGGGGTCGAGCAGTACTTC. It is translated as CASSQEDGVEQYF.

This clone is deemed large (0.1 to 1%). V usage is TRBV6-1 and J usage is TRBJ2-7, with 10 bases fitting TRBD2. The CDR3 runs 13 residues. From germline, CDR1 is MNHNS and CDR2 SASEGT. V lost 6 bases and J lost 6; bases outside the gene matches: 5. The CDR3 region is CASRGTSEGEQYF. CDR3 DNA sequence: TGTGCCAGCAGGGGGACTAGCGAAGGCGAGCAGTACTTC.

The V gene is TRBV18, the J gene TRBJ2-7; 11 bases match TRBD2. The CDR3 is made up of 15 amino acids. The V gene's germline CDR1 is KGHSH and CDR2 LQKENI. After removal of 6 bases from V and 7 bases from J, the junction contained 11 bases not matched to a gene. In nucleotides, the CDR3 is TGTGCCAGCTCTCGACTAGCGGGGCCTCTCCTAGAGCAGTACTTC. Its translation: CASSRLAGPLLEQYF.

V is TRBV19 and J is TRBJ1-4; no clear D. Trimming shortened V by 6 bases and J by 6 bases, and 14 bases separated the two germline ends. The CDR3 totals 14 residues. CDR1 is LNHDA, CDR2 SQIVND, per germline (reference sequence). The CDR3 reads CASRTRGVDEKLFF. The DNA of the CDR3 is TGTGCCAGTAGGACTCGCGGGGTCGATGAAAAACTGTTTTTT.

This clone was seen only once. This chain connects TRBV6-5 to TRBJ1-1; weak D call: TRBD1 (5 bases). The length of the CDR3 is 15 residues. Germline V gene lookup returns CDR1 MNHEY and CDR2 SVGAGI. V was clipped by 11 bases and J by 0 bases, with 19 bases between them. The CDR3 DNA reads TGTGCCGCTGGTTACGGGGGGAACATGAACACTGAAGCTTTCTTT. It yields the protein CAAGYGGNMNTEAFF.

The chain couples TRBV5-1 to TRBJ1-1, with TRBD1 matching 9 bases. Unmatched junction bases numbered 4, after V lost 2 bases and J lost 5 bases. The CDR3 consists of 14 residues. The germline CDR1 and CDR2 sequences are SGHRS and YFSETQ. CDR3 in DNA: TGCGCCAGCAGCTTTGCTGACAGGGGGACTGAAGCTTTCTTT. Translation gives CASSFADRGTEAFF. The whole variable domain, remainder taken from reference TRBV5-1 and TRBJ1-1, is KAGVTQTPRYLIKTRGQQVTLSCSPISGHRSVSWYQQTPGQGLQFLFEYFSETQRNKGNFPGRFSGRQFSNSRSEMNVSTLELGDSALYLCASSFADRGTEAFFGQGTRLTVV.

This chain joins TRBV5-1 and TRBJ1-4; 9 nucleotides match TRBD1. The length of the CDR3 is 15 residues. Germline V CDR1 and CDR2: SGHRS, YFSETQ. With V trimmed by 0 bases and J by 8 bases, 5 bases remained unmatched. For the CDR3, the DNA is TGCGCCAGCAGCTTGGGGGACAGGGAGTACGAAAAACTGTTTTTT. This translates into CASSLGDREYEKLFF.

This chain joins TRBV6-6 and TRBJ2-1; TRBD2 aligns across 10 bases. Germline trimming cut 5 bases from V and 2 bases from J; bases unmatched to any gene: 3. Germline assignment: CDR1 MNHNY and CDR2 SVGAGI (reference sequence). CDR3 length: 15 residues. CDR3 in DNA: TGTGCCAGCAGTCCCGGACTAGCGGCCTACAATGAGCAGTTCTTC. Protein sequence: CASSPGLAAYNEQFF.

The V call is TRBV11-3, the J call TRBJ1-3; no firm D call. V lost 1 base and J lost 0, with 7 bases in between. This CDR3 region has 15 residues. Germline V gene data show CDR1 as SGHNT and CDR2 as YENEEA. CDR3 region: CASSLGSVSGNTIYF. As DNA, the CDR3 is TGTGCCAGCAGCTTAGGCAGCGTCTCTGGAAACACCATATATTTT.

This chain joins TRBV11-2 and TRBJ2-2, with D possibly matching TRBD2 (5 bases). This CDR3 has 13 residues. The germline V gene has CDR1 SGHAT and CDR2 FQNNGV. The V end lost 3 bases, the J end lost 6 bases, and 8 bases lay between the germline ends. The CDR3: CASSFRGSGELFF. CDR3 DNA sequence: TGTGCCAGCAGCTTTCGGGGATCCGGGGAGCTGTTTTTT.

The gene calls are TRBV11-3 and TRBJ2-5, with 7 bases lining up with TRBD2. With 6 bases clipped from V and 5 bases from J, the junction kept 12 bases outside the gene matches. CDR3 length: 15 residues. Germline V CDR1 and CDR2: SGHNT, YENEEA. The CDR3 protein is CASSSSSGVGETQYF. As DNA, the CDR3 is TGTGCCAGCAGTTCCTCGAGCGGGGTGGGGGAGACCCAGTACTTC.

This clone is a singleton in its sample. The V gene is TRBV7-8, the J gene TRBJ1-2; 7 bases are a match to TRBD1. Germline V gene sequence: CDR1 SGHVS, CDR2 FQNEAQ. This CDR3 is built from 13 residues. The CDR3 DNA follows: TGTGCGACGTCGGGACAGTTTAACTATGGCTACACCTTC. Protein sequence: CATSGQFNYGYTF.

The chain has TRBV12-5 and TRBJ2-6, with 15 bases identical to TRBD2. Germline assignment: CDR1 LGHNT and CDR2 FRNRAP. This CDR3 comprises 23 residues. Losses at the gene ends were 0 bases for V and 4 bases for J; bases not matched to a gene: 16. The CDR3 DNA reads as TGTGCTAGTGGTTTGGTCCCGGGACTAGCGGGGGGCCATTCCCAAACGGGGGCCAACGTCCTGACTTTC. This encodes CASGLVPGLAGGHSQTGANVLTF.

This chain links TRBV5-1 with TRBJ1-5; D uncertain. CDR1 and CDR2 (germline): SGHRS, YFSETQ. The V gene lost 1 base and the J gene lost 4 bases, with 12 bases spanning the gap. The CDR3 extends over 15 amino acids. CDR3 loop: CASSLHGVNNQPQHF. In DNA form, the CDR3 reads TGCGCCAGCAGCTTGCACGGGGTTAATAATCAGCCCCAGCATTTT.

A single count supports this clone. The J gene is TRBJ2-3, the V gene TRBV6-5; the D gene is possibly TRBD1 (5 bases). The germline gives CDR1 MNHEY, CDR2 SVGAGI. The CDR3 extends over 14 amino acids. Between the trimmed V and J ends, which lost 7 bases and 4 bases, there was a span of 15 bases. The CDR3 loop is CASTSAGLADTQYF. CDR3 coding DNA: TGTGCCAGCACCTCGGCAGGGCTCGCAGATACGCAGTATTTT.

The chain carries TRBV4-2 and TRBJ2-3; 12 nucleotides match TRBD2. Losses at the gene ends were 2 bases for V and 6 bases for J; bases not matched to a gene: 6. The CDR3 sequence is 16 residues long. Per the germline V gene, CDR1 is LGHNA and CDR2 is YNFKEQ. CDR3 DNA: TGTGCCAGCAGCCAATCTAGCGGGGGGGCCTTTGATACGCAGTATTTT. It encodes CASSQSSGGAFDTQYF.

The chain recombines TRBV19 with TRBJ1-1; D gene ambiguous. CDR1 is LNHDA and CDR2 is SQIVND in the germline V gene (reference sequence). The CDR3 sequence is 12 residues long. Trimming removed 8 bases at V and 7 bases at J, with 14 bases between. The DNA for the CDR3 is TGTGCCAGTCTCCACCGAGGAGATGAAGCTTTCTTT. Amino acid sequence: CASLHRGDEAFF.

The chain couples TRBV6-5 to TRBJ1-1; D is possibly TRBD1 (6 bases). With 7 bases removed from V and 1 base from J, the gap between germline ends came to 13 bases. Germline loops: CDR1 MNHEY, CDR2 SVGAGI. This CDR3 is built from 14 residues. The CDR3 nucleotides read TGTGCCAGCAACTACAGGGCTACGAACACTGAAGCTTTCTTT. Residues: CASNYRATNTEAFF.